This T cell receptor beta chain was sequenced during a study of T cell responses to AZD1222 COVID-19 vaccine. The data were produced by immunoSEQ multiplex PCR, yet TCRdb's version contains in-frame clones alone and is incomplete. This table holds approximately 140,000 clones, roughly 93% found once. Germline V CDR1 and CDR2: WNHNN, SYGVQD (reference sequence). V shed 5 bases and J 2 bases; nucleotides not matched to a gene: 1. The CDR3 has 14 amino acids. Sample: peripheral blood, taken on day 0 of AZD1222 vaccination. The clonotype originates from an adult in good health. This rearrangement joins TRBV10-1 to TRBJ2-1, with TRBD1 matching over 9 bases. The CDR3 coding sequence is TGCGCCAGCAGTCGGACAGGGGCCTACAATGAGCAGTTCTTC. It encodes CASSRTGAYNEQFF.